This TCR beta chain was recorded in a study of blood T cell dynamics during melanoma immunotherapy. The time point was: pre-treatment baseline. Assay used: immunoSEQ multiplex PCR; TCRdb lists only in-frame clones, some missing. The sample contains approximately 12,000 clones, 85% to 90% of which appear only once. V dropped 3 bases and J dropped 3; count of bases not matched to a gene: 2. This CDR3 is built from 14 residues. Per germline, CDR1 KGHSH and CDR2 LQKENI. The receptor was derived from a human donor with melanoma. This specimen consisted of blood, obtained from a patient treated with checkpoint blockade. This chain links TRBV18 with TRBJ1-1, with TRBD1 matching over 9 bases. The DNA of the CDR3 is TGTGCCAGCTCACCGGGACAGGGTCACACTGAAGCTTTCTTT. Amino acids: CASSPGQGHTEAFF.